This T cell receptor (beta chain) was captured by sequencing in a study of cytomegalovirus exposure and HLA in healthy donors. The table lists this clone with a few counts. Healthy people donating bone marrow made up the donors. The germline V gene has CDR1 MDHEN and CDR2 SYDVKM. V was clipped by 6 bases and J by 6 bases; unmatched bases: 8. CDR3 length: 14 amino acids. The PCR contained 60 Vbeta and 13 Jbeta primers. Sequencing used immunoSEQ multiplex PCR; TCRdb keeps in-frame clones, though not all of them. The sample shows 97,000 or so clones, approximately 70% of them seen only once. This rearrangement joins TRBV28 to TRBJ1-2; 9 bases are a match to TRBD1. This receptor was obtained from a man aged 45-60 years in good health and CMV-seronegative. Material: PBMCs. CDR3 coding DNA: TGTGCCAGCAGGGCGGGACAGGGTACCCATGGCTACACCTTC. This gives the protein CASRAGQGTHGYTF.